The clone carrying this T cell receptor beta chain was seen a handful of times. No antigen is known for it. These data are taken from a study of blood T cells in healthy people across ages. Findings and limits, study-wide: TCR beta diversity was tightly associated with the proportion of naive T cells. Older age went with lower TCR beta diversity per million T cells, in a roughly linear way.

With a J-beta primer mix and a sample-barcoded 5' primer, a second PCR ran about 7 to 12 cycles. TCRdb re-derived calls from the 5' RACE reads in MiXCR, one entry per CDR3 protein. This sample has 750,000 or so distinct CDR3 sequences; 25% occur once, and the top ten carry 9.4%. Germline assignment: CDR1 SGHRS and CDR2 YFSETQ. CDR3 size: 20 residues. Trimming took 3 bases from V and 1 from J; bases not matched to a gene: 18. The same sample was also used in a study of T cells of mothers and their children.

This receptor was identified in a boy between 10 and 17 years old in good health. Sequenced sample: blood. V usage is TRBV5-1 and J usage is TRBJ2-5; 10 nucleotides align to TRBD2. The CDR3 DNA reads TGCGCCAGCAGCTCTTCTCGGTTGGCTAGCGGGAGTCGTCGCCAAGAGACCCAGTACTTC. Translation: CASSSSRLASGSRRQETQYF.